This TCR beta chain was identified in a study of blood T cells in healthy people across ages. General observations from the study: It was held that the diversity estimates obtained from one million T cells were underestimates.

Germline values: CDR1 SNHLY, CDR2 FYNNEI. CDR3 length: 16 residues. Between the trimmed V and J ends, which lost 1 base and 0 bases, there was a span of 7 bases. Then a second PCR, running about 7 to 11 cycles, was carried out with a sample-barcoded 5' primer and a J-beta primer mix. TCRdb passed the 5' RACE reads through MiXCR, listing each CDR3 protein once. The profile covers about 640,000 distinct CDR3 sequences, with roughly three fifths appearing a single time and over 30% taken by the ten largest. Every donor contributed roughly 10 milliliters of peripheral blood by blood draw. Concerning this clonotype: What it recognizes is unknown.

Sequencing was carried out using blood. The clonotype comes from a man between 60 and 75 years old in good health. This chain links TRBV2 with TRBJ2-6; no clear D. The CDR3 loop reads CASSEVANSGANVLTF. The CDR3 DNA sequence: TGTGCCAGCAGTGAAGTGGCAAACTCTGGGGCCAACGTCCTGACTTTC.